This TCR beta chain was identified in a study of cytomegalovirus exposure and HLA in healthy donors. Turning to the study itself: T cells numbering around 180 million yielded 117 million unique TCR beta sequences in an earlier analysis. Broader study findings: A previous analysis found most TCR beta V segments productive roughly 87% or roughly 30% of the time. Differences between HLA loci emerged in a later analysis of TCR association rates, with DRB1 most and HLA-C fewest. With later analysis, a missense DCLRE1C variant became linked to TCR beta V- and J-gene trimming.

With respect to this clone: Its antigen is unknown.

Unmatched junction bases numbered 4, after V lost 2 bases and J lost 10 bases. CDR1 is SGHNT, CDR2 YYREEE, per germline (reference sequence). The CDR3 is 14 residues long. The PCR employed 60 Vbeta primers together with 13 Jbeta primers. Assay: immunoSEQ multiplex PCR; the TCRdb copy retains only in-frame clones and omits some. The table records more than 150,000 clones, more than 65% of them present only once. V gene TRBV5-4 combines with J gene TRBJ1-6, with 9 bases aligning to TRBD1. Sequencing used PBMCs. The sequence was obtained from a woman younger than 45 in good health and CMV-seropositive. The CDR3 sequence is CASSLRQGESPLHF. CDR3 bases: TGTGCCAGCAGCTTACGACAGGGGGAGTCACCCCTCCACTTT.